The 25 T cell receptor beta chains below come from one sample, sequenced in a study of blood T cell repertoires in COVID-19. Assay: immunoSEQ multiplex PCR; the TCRdb copy retains only in-frame clones and omits some. The sample holds 150,000 to 190,000 clones; 75% to 90% are singletons and the top ten take about 15%. Sequencing used peripheral blood. Receptors originate from a woman aged 40 to 49 with acute or convalescent COVID-19.

This chain uses TRBV6-5 with TRBJ2-7, with 8 bases identical to TRBD1. After removal of 4 bases from V and 7 bases from J, the junction contained 9 bases not matched to a gene. Germline V gives CDR1 MNHEY, CDR2 SVGAGI. CDR3 size: 14 residues. The CDR3 sequence: CASSLTRTGREQYF. The DNA for the CDR3 is TGTGCCAGCAGTTTAACACGGACAGGGAGAGAGCAGTACTTC.

The rearrangement joins TRBV3-1 (or the pseudogene TRBV3-2) to TRBJ2-7; perhaps TRBD1 as D (5 bases). The germline CDR1 and CDR2 sequences are LGHDT and YNNKEL (reference sequence). Between the trimmed V and J ends, which lost 4 bases and 0 bases, there was a span of 19 bases. This CDR3 comprises 17 residues. The CDR3 nucleotides are TGTGCCAGCAGCCCATCGCGGTCAACGGACAACTCCTACGAGCAGTACTTC. It encodes CASSPSRSTDNSYEQYF.

The chain combines TRBV5-1 with TRBJ2-7; 7 nucleotides line up with TRBD1. Germline CDR1 is SGHRS and CDR2 is YFSETQ. V was pared by 7 bases and J by 6 bases, with 10 bases of the junction left unmatched. The CDR3 contains 13 residues. CDR3 bases: TGCGCCAGCCGACGGACAGGCCTCACCGAGCAGTACTTC. Translation gives CASRRTGLTEQYF.

The chain has TRBV28 and TRBJ2-3; 9 bases are a match to TRBD2. The J segment lost 2 bases and the V segment lost 5 bases, leaving 8 bases of the junction unmatched. CDR3 length equals 16 residues. Looked up from germline, CDR1 is MDHEN and CDR2 is SYDVKM. The CDR3 nucleotides read TGTGCCAGCAGTCCCGGTAGCGGGAGCTACACAGATACGCAGTATTTT. Translating gives CASSPGSGSYTDTQYF.

The chain uses TRBV7-2 and TRBJ2-2; tentatively, D is TRBD1 (5 bases). The V end was cut by 3 bases, the J end by 3 bases, with 11 bases between. The length of the CDR3 is 15 residues. CDR1 SGHTA and CDR2 FQGNSA come from the germline V gene. The CDR3: CASSFRGTDTGELFF. CDR3 bases: TGTGCCAGCAGCTTTAGGGGTACGGACACCGGGGAGCTGTTTTTT.

The rearrangement joins TRBV29-1 to TRBJ1-3; D perhaps matches TRBD1 (5 bases). V lost 7 bases to trimming and J lost 1 base, with 11 bases between them. CDR1 and CDR2 (germline): SQVTM, ANQGSEA. This CDR3 has 13 residues. CDR3 residues: CSARGGSGNTIYF. CDR3 in DNA: TGCAGCGCCCGGGGGGGGTCTGGAAACACCATATATTTT.

The table lists this clone with a few counts. J is TRBJ2-1 and V is TRBV7-8; 7 bases line up with TRBD1. V gave up 1 base and J gave up 5 bases; unmatched junction bases: 5. This CDR3 is 15 amino acids long. Germline CDR1 and CDR2: SGHVS and FQNEAQ. The CDR3 nucleotides read TGTGCCAGCAGCTTAGGACCGGGACAGAACAATGAGCAGTTCTTC. This sequence encodes CASSLGPGQNNEQFF. Full variable domain (outside the CDR3, taken from reference TRBV7-8 and TRBJ2-1): GAGVSQSPRYKVAKRGQDVALRCDPISGHVSLFWYQQALGQGPEFLTYFQNEAQLDKSGLPSDRFFAERPEGSVSTLKIQRTQQEDSAVYLCASSLGPGQNNEQFFGPGTRLTVL.

The chain employs TRBV4-2 and TRBJ1-3; TRBD1 matches 7 bases. Trimming cost V 2 bases and J 3 bases; bases outside gene matches: 4. The CDR3 consists of 15 residues. Per the germline V gene, CDR1 is LGHNA and CDR2 is YNFKEQ. The CDR3 region is CASSQTTGNGNTIYF. Written as DNA, the CDR3 is TGTGCCAGCAGCCAAACGACAGGGAATGGAAACACCATATATTTT.

In the case of this clone: Additional DNA sequences in this sample encode the identical CDR3. The chain's CDR3 is CASSTRTGNTEAFF. In DNA form, the CDR3 reads TGTGCCAGCAGTACCCGAACAGGGAACACTGAAGCTTTCTTT. This chain uses TRBV6-5 with TRBJ1-1; TRBD1 is a possible D gene (5 bases). Germline CDR1 and CDR2: MNHEY and SVGAGI. This CDR3 spans 14 amino acids. Trimming stripped 5 bases from V and 1 base from J, with 11 bases between.

The chain uses TRBV5-4 and TRBJ1-2, with D unclear. Deletions cut 3 bases from V and 6 bases from J, with 21 bases between. Per the germline V gene, CDR1 is SGHNT and CDR2 is YYREEE (reference sequence). CDR3 length: 16 amino acids. The CDR3 reads CASSSPHGGAGNGYTF. The CDR3 nucleotides are TGTGCCAGCAGCTCGCCGCACGGAGGAGCTGGGAATGGCTACACCTTC.

V usage is TRBV13 and J usage is TRBJ2-7; TRBD2 agrees at 7 bases. V was clipped by 2 bases and J by 6 bases; unmatched bases: 13. Germline V gene sequence: CDR1 PRHDT, CDR2 FYEKMQ (reference sequence). The CDR3 sequence is 16 residues long. CDR3 nucleotides: TGTGCCAGCAGCTTACCTCCTACCCCGGGGGGACGCGAGCAGTACTTC. Residues: CASSLPPTPGGREQYF.

The rearrangement joins TRBV5-6 to TRBJ1-4, with 7 positions matching TRBD1. After removal of 4 bases from V and 7 bases from J, the junction contained 13 bases not matched to a gene. Germline loops: CDR1 SGHDT, CDR2 YYEEEE. This CDR3 has 16 amino acids. The CDR3 bases are TGTGCCAGCAGCATCCGAGGACAGGTACGGGGTGAAAAACTGTTTTTT. It codes for CASSIRGQVRGEKLFF.

V and J are TRBV4-1 and TRBJ2-1; 8 positions match TRBD2. The germline V gene encodes CDR1 MGHRA and CDR2 YSYEKL. The CDR3 is 13 residues long. The J segment lost 7 bases and the V segment lost 4 bases, leaving 3 bases of the junction unmatched. CDR3 protein: CASSPTSVNEQFF. CDR3 DNA: TGCGCCAGCAGCCCGACTAGCGTTAATGAGCAGTTCTTC.

CDR3 nucleotide sequence: TGTGCCGGCTCTTGGGACAGGGTCACAGATACGCAGTATTTT. It codes for CAGSWDRVTDTQYF. The chain joins TRBV6-1 to TRBJ2-3; 9 bases fit TRBD1. CDR1 is MNHNS and CDR2 is SASEGT in the germline V gene. Unmatched junction bases numbered 8, after V lost 11 bases and J lost 2 bases. The CDR3 is 14 residues long.

The chain is built from TRBV18 and TRBJ2-5; 7 bases map to TRBD1. The V gene's germline CDR1 is KGHSH and CDR2 LQKENI. V lost 4 bases and J lost 3; bases outside the gene matches: 5. CDR3 length: 14 amino acids. The chain's CDR3 is CASSLGTVEETQYF. The CDR3 nucleotides read TGTGCCAGCTCACTAGGGACAGTAGAAGAGACCCAGTACTTC.

The chain carries TRBV5-1 and TRBJ1-2, with D perhaps TRBD1 (6 bases). From germline, CDR1 is SGHRS and CDR2 YFSETQ. This CDR3 has 14 amino acids. The V end lost 3 bases, the J end lost 4 bases, and 13 bases lay between the germline ends. The CDR3 nucleotides read TGCGCCAGCAGCTCTGATGGGGACATCTATGGCTACACCTTC. The encoded protein is CASSSDGDIYGYTF.

This sequence joins TRBV3-1 (or the pseudogene TRBV3-2) and TRBJ2-7, with D perhaps matching TRBD1 (6 bases). Trimming removed 4 bases from V and 9 bases from J, with 10 bases in between. The length of the CDR3 is 11 residues. Germline V CDR1 and CDR2: LGHDT, YNNKEL (reference sequence). CDR3 in DNA: TGTGCCAGCAGCCCAGGGGTTGGGCAGTACTTC. Translation gives CASSPGVGQYF.

This chain joins TRBV29-1 and TRBJ1-1; TRBD1 might be the D (6 bases). Trimming left V 2 bases short and J 0 bases short, with 16 bases between. Germline V gene sequence: CDR1 SQVTM, CDR2 ANQGSEA. The CDR3 has 16 amino acids. The CDR3 DNA reads as TGCAGCGTTGAAACCCGACAGGTCCTCATGAACACTGAAGCTTTCTTT. Its translation is CSVETRQVLMNTEAFF.

The chain has TRBV6-5 and TRBJ1-4, with 7 bases that match TRBD1. CDR3 size: 15 residues. From germline, CDR1 is MNHEY and CDR2 SVGAGI. V shed 6 bases and J 5 bases; nucleotides not matched to a gene: 9. The chain's CDR3 is CASRSFDRANEKLFF. The CDR3 DNA reads TGTGCCAGCAGAAGCTTCGACAGGGCAAATGAAAAACTGTTTTTT.

The rearrangement links TRBV4-1 to TRBJ1-1; possible D gene TRBD1, 5 bases. Between the trimmed V and J ends, which lost 1 base and 5 bases, there was a span of 11 bases. The CDR3 covers 14 residues. Germline assignment: CDR1 MGHRA and CDR2 YSYEKL. CDR3 amino acids: CASSQGQGLTEAFF. Written as DNA, the CDR3 is TGCGCCAGCAGCCAAGGGCAGGGTCTGACTGAAGCTTTCTTT.

This chain connects TRBV7-3 to TRBJ1-1; 7 bases match TRBD1. Losses at the gene ends were 3 bases for V and 1 base for J; bases not matched to a gene: 2. Germline V lookup: CDR1 SGHTA, CDR2 FQGTGA. There are 14 residues in the CDR3. Here the CDR3 DNA reads TGTGCCAGCAGCTTTCAGGGGGGGAACACTGAAGCTTTCTTT. This codes for CASSFQGGNTEAFF. The variable domain in full, with the rest retrieved from reference TRBV7-3 and TRBJ1-1, is GAGVSQTPSNKVTEKGKYVELRCDPISGHTALYWYRQSLGQGPEFLIYFQGTGAADDSGLPNDRFFAVRPEGSVSTLKIQRTERGDSAVYLCASSFQGGNTEAFFGQGTRLTVV.

The rearrangement joins TRBV13 to TRBJ1-1; weak D call: TRBD1 (5 bases). This CDR3 has 15 residues. The germline V and J ends were trimmed by 5 bases and 6 bases, with 19 bases remaining between them. Germline CDR1 PRHDT, CDR2 FYEKMQ (reference sequence). In DNA form, the CDR3 reads TGTGCCAGCAGCCGGGATCCGGGACTCGGCCCTGAAGCTTTCTTT. Amino acid sequence: CASSRDPGLGPEAFF. Using reference TRBV13 and TRBJ1-1 for the parts outside the CDR3, the full variable domain is AAGVIQSPRHLIKEKRETATLKCYPIPRHDTVYWYQQGPGQDPQFLISFYEKMQSDKGSIPDRFSAQQFSDYHSELNMSSLELGDSALYFCASSRDPGLGPEAFFGQGTRLTVV.

This chain connects TRBV13 to TRBJ1-1; TRBD1 matches 12 bases. Germline lookup yields CDR1 PRHDT and CDR2 FYEKMQ (reference sequence). V lost 2 bases and J lost 0; bases outside the gene matches: 22. This CDR3 spans 23 amino acids. CDR3 sequence: CASSLTEATGQGAPNMVNTEAFF. As DNA, the CDR3 is TGTGCCAGCAGCTTAACGGAAGCGACGGGACAGGGGGCCCCGAACATGGTGAACACTGAAGCTTTCTTT.

This chain uses TRBV5-1 with TRBJ1-4; tentatively, D is TRBD1 (5 bases). Germline V gives CDR1 SGHRS, CDR2 YFSETQ. The length of the CDR3 is 16 residues. Trimming removed 0 bases at V and 3 bases at J, with 12 bases between. CDR3 nucleotide sequence: TGCGCCAGCAGCTTGGGCCCCGGGGGATCTAATGAAAAACTGTTTTTT. Residues: CASSLGPGGSNEKLFF.

The rearrangement joins TRBV7-9 to TRBJ1-5; TRBD1 is a possible D gene (6 bases). Germline V CDR1 and CDR2: SEHNR, FQNEAQ (reference sequence). The CDR3 totals 14 residues. Trimming shortened V by 8 bases and J by 3 bases, and 14 bases separated the two germline ends. The CDR3 nucleotides are TGTGCCAGCTCAGGGGCAGGCGACAATCAGCCCCAGCATTTT. Its protein product is CASSGAGDNQPQHF.